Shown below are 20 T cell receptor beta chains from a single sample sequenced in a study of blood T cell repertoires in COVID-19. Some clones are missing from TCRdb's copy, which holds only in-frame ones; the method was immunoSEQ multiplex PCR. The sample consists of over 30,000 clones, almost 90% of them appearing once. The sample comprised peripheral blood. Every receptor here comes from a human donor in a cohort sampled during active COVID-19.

The CDR3 protein is CATRQGAGISPLHF. The CDR3 nucleotides are TGTGCCACCAGACAGGGCGCGGGTATCTCACCCCTCCACTTT. The chain is built from TRBV6-5 and TRBJ1-6, with TRBD1 matching 7 bases. The CDR3 has 14 residues. Germline CDR1 MNHEY, CDR2 SVGAGI. Trimming took 10 bases from V and 10 from J; bases not matched to a gene: 13.

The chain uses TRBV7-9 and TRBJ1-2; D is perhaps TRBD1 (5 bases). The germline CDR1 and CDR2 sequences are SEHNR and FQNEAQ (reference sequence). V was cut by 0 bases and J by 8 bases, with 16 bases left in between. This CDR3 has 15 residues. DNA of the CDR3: TGTGCCAGCAGCTTAGCTGGGGCTGGGGCTGACGGCTACACCTTC. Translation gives CASSLAGAGADGYTF.

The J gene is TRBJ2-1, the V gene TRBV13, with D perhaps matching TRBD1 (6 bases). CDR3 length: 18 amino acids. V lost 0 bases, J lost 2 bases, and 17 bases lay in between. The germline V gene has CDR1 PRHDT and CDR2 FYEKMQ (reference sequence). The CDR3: CASSLGPQEGHPYNEQFF. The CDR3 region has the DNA TGTGCCAGCAGCTTAGGCCCTCAAGAGGGACATCCCTACAATGAGCAGTTCTTC. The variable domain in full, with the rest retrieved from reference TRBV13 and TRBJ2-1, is AAGVIQSPRHLIKEKRETATLKCYPIPRHDTVYWYQQGPGQDPQFLISFYEKMQSDKGSIPDRFSAQQFSDYHSELNMSSLELGDSALYFCASSLGPQEGHPYNEQFFGPGTRLTVL.

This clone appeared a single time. The CDR3 DNA reads as TGCGCCAGCAGCGCAGGGCCGGGGGGCAGAGAGACCCAGTACTTC. The encoded protein is CASSAGPGGRETQYF. This sequence joins TRBV5-1 and TRBJ2-5; the D gene is possibly TRBD2 (7 bases). Per germline, CDR1 SGHRS and CDR2 YFSETQ. Trimming stripped 4 bases from V and 4 bases from J, with 17 bases between. The length of the CDR3 is 15 residues.

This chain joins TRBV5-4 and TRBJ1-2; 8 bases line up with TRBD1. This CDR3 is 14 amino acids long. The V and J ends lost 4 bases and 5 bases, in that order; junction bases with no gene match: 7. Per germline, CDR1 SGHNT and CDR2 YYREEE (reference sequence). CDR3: CASSQDRVGYGYTF. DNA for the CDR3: TGTGCCAGCAGCCAGGACAGGGTGGGGTATGGCTACACCTTC.

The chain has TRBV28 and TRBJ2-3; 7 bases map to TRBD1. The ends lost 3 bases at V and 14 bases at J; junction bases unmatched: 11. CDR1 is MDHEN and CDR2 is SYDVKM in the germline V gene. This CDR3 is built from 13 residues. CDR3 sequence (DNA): TGTGCCAGCAGTTTGACAATAGGGGGCCGGGGGTATTTT. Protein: CASSLTIGGRGYF.

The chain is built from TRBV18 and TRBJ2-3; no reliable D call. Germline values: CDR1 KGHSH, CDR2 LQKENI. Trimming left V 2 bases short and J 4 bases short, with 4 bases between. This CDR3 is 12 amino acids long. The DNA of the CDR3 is TGTGCCAGCTCACCAGAGGCAGATACGCAGTATTTT. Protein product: CASSPEADTQYF.

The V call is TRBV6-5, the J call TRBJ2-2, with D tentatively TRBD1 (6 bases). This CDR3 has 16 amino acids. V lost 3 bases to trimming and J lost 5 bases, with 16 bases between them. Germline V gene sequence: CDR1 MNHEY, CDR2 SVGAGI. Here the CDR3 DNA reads TGTGCCAGCAGTTATGTTTCTGGGGGCGCGACCGGGGAGCTGTTTTTT. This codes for CASSYVSGGATGELFF.

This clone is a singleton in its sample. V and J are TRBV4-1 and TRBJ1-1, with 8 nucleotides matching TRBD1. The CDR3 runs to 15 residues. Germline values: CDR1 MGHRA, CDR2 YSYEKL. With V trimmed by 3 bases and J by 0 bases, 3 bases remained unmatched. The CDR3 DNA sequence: TGCGCCAGCAGCCACCAGACAGGGGTGAACACTGAAGCTTTCTTT. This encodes CASSHQTGVNTEAFF.

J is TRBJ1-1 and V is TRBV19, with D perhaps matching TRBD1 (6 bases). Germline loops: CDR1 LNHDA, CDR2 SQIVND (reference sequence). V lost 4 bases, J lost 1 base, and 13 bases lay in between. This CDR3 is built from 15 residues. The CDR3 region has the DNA TGTGCCAGTAGTAACGACCGGACAGAGAACACTGAAGCTTTCTTT. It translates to CASSNDRTENTEAFF.

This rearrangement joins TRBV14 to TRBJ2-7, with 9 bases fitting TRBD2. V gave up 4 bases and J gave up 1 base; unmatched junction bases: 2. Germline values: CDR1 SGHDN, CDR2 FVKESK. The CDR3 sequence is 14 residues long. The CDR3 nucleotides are TGTGCCAGCAGCCGAGCGGGGGGTTCCTACGAGCAGTACTTC. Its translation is CASSRAGGSYEQYF.

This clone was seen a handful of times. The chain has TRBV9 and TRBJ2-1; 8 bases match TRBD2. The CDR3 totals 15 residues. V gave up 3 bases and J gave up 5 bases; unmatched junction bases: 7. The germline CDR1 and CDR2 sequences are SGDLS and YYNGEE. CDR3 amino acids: CASSDTGGLDNEQFF. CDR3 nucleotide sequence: TGTGCCAGCAGCGACACGGGGGGGCTCGACAATGAGCAGTTCTTC.

CDR3 in DNA: TGTGCCAGTAGTATGGGGGGACTCCGGGGCTCCTACAATGAGCAGTTCTTC. Its translation: CASSMGGLRGSYNEQFF. V is TRBV19 and J is TRBJ2-1; D may be TRBD2 (6 bases). The CDR3 is 17 residues long. Germline CDR1 is LNHDA and CDR2 is SQIVND (reference sequence). Trimming pared 3 bases from V and 0 bases from J, leaving 15 bases between.

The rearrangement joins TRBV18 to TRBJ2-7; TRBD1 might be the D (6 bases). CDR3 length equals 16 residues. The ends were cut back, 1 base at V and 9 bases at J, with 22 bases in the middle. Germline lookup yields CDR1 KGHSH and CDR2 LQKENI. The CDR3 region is CASSPLQDQGLSGQYF. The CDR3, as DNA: TGTGCCAGCTCACCACTTCAAGACCAGGGGCTTTCTGGGCAGTACTTC.

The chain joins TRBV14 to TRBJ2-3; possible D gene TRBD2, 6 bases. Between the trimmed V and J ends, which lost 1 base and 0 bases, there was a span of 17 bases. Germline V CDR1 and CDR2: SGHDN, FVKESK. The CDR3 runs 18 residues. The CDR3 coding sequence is TGTGCCAGCAGCCAAGGTTACTCTAGCGTCTCTAGCACAGATACGCAGTATTTT. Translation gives CASSQGYSSVSSTDTQYF. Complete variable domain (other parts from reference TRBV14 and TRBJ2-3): EAGVTQFPSHSVIEKGQTVTLRCDPISGHDNLYWYRRVMGKEIKFLLHFVKESKQDESGMPNNRFLAERTGGTYSTLKVQPAELEDSGVYFCASSQGYSSVSSTDTQYFGPGTRLTVL.

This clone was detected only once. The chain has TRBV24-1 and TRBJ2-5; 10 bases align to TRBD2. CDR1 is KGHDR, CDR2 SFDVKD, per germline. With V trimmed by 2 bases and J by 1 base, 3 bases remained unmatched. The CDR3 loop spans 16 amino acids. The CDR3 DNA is TGTGCCACCAGTGATTCCGGACTAGCGGTCCAAGAGACCCAGTACTTC. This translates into CATSDSGLAVQETQYF.

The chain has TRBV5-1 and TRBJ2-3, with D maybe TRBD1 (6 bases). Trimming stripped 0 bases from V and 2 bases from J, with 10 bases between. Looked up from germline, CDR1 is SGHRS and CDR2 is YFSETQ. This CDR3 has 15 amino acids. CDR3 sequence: CASSLEDSYTDTQYF. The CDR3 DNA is TGCGCCAGCAGCTTGGAGGACAGCTACACAGATACGCAGTATTTT. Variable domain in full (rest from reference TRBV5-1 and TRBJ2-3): KAGVTQTPRYLIKTRGQQVTLSCSPISGHRSVSWYQQTPGQGLQFLFEYFSETQRNKGNFPGRFSGRQFSNSRSEMNVSTLELGDSALYLCASSLEDSYTDTQYFGPGTRLTVL.

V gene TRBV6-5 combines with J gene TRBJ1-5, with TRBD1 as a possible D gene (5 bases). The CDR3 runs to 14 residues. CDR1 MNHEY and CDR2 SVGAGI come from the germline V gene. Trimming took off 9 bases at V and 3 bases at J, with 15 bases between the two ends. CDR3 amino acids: CASRVGGDNQPQHF. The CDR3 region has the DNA TGTGCCAGTCGCGTCGGGGGAGACAATCAGCCCCAGCATTTT.

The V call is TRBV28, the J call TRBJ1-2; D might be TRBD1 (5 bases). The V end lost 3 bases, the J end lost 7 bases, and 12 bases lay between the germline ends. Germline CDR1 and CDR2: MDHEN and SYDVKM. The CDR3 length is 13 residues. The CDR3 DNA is TGTGCCAGCAGTTTGGGTCAGGGAGGTGGCTACACCTTC. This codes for CASSLGQGGGYTF.

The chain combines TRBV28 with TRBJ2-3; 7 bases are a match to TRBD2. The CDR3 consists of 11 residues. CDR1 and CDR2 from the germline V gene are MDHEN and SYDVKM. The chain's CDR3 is CVAGVPDTQYF. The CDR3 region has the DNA TGTGTGGCGGGGGTACCAGATACGCAGTATTTT.